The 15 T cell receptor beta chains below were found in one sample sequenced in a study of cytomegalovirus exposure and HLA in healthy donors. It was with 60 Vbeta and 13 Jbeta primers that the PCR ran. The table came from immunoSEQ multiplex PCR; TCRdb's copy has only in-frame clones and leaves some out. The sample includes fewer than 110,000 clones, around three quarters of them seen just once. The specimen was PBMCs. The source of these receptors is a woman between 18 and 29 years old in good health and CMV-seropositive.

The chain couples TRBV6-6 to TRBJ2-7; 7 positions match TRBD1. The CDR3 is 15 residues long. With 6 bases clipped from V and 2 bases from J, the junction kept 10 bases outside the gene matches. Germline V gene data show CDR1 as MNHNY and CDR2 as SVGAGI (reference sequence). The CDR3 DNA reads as TGTGCCAGCAGACCCCTATCCGGGACAGCCTACGAGCAGTACTTC. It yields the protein CASRPLSGTAYEQYF.

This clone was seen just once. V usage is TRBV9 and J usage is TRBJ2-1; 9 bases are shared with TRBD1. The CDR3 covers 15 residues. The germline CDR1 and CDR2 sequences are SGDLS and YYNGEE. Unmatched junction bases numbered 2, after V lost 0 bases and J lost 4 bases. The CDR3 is CASSVGDREYNEQFF. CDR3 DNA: TGTGCCAGCAGCGTAGGGGACAGGGAGTACAATGAGCAGTTCTTC.

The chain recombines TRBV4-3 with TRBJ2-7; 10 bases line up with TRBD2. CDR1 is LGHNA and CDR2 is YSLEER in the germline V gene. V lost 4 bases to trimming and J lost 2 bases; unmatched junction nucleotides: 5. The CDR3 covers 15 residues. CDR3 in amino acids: CASSPRTSGPYEQYF. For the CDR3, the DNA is TGCGCCAGCAGCCCCAGGACTAGCGGACCCTACGAGCAGTACTTC.

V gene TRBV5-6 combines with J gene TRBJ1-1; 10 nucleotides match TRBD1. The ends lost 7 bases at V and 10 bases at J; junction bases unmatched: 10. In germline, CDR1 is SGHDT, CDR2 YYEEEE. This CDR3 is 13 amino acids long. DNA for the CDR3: TGTGCCAGCTCGACAGGGGGCGAGTGGGGAGCTTTCTTT. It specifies CASSTGGEWGAFF. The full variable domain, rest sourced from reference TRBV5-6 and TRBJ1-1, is DAGVTQSPTHLIKTRGQQVTLRCSPKSGHDTVSWYQQALGQGPQFIFQYYEEEERQRGNFPDRFSGHQFPNYSSELNVNALLLGDSALYLCASSTGGEWGAFFGQGTRLTVV.

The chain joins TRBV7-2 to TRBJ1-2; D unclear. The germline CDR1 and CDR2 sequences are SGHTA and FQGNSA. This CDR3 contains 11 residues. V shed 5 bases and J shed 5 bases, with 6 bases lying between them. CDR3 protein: CASSPSYGYTF. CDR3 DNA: TGTGCCAGCAGCCCGTCTTATGGCTACACCTTC.

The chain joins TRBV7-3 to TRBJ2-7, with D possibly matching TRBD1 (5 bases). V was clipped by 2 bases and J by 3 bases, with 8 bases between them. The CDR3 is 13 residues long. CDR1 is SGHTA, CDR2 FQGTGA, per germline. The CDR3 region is CASSLDRRYEQYF. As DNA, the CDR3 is TGTGCCAGCAGCTTAGACAGACGCTACGAGCAGTACTTC.

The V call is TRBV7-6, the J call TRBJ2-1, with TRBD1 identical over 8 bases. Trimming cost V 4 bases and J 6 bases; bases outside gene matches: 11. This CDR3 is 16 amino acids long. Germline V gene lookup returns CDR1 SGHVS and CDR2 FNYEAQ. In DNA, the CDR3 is TGTGCCAGCAGCTCCAATACTTACACAGGGGGCAATGAGCAGTTCTTC. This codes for CASSSNTYTGGNEQFF.

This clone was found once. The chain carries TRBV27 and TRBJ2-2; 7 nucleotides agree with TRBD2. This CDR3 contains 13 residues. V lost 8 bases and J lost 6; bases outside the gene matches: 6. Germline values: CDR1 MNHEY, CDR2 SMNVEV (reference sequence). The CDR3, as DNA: TGTGCCAGCCGGGGACTATATCCCGGGGAGCTGTTTTTT. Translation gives CASRGLYPGELFF.

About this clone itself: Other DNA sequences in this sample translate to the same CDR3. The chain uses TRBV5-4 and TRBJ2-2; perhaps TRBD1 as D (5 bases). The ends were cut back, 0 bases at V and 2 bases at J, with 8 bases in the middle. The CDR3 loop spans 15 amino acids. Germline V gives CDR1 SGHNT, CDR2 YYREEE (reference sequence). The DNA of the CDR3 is TGTGCCAGCAGCTTGGGGGGCGGAAACACCGGGGAGCTGTTTTTT. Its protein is CASSLGGGNTGELFF.

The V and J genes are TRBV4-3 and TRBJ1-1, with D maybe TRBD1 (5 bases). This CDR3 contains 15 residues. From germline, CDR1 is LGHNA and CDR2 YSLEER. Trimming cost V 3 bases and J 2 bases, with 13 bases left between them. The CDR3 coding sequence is TGCGCCAGCAGCCACCTGGACACTATAAACACTGAAGCTTTCTTT. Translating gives CASSHLDTINTEAFF.

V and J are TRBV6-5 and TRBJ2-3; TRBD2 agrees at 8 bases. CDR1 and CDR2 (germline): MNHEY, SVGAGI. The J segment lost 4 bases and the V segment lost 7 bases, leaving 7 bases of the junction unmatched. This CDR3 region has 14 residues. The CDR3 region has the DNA TGTGCCAGCACTACGGGGGGGTTCTCAGATACGCAGTATTTT. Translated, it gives CASTTGGFSDTQYF.

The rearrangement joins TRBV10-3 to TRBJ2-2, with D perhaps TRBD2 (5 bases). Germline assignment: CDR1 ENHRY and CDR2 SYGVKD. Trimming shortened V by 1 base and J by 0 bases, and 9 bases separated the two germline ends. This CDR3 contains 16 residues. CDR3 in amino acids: CAISEFEGSNTGELFF. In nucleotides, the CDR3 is TGTGCCATCAGTGAGTTTGAGGGATCGAACACCGGGGAGCTGTTTTTT.

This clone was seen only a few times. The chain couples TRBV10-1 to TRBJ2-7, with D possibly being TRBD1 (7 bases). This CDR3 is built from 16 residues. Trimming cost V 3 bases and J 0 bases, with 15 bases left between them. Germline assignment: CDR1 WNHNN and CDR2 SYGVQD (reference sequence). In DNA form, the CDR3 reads TGCGCCAGCAGTGAAGGGGGCAGGGACTGCTCCTACGAGCAGTACTTC. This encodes CASSEGGRDCSYEQYF.

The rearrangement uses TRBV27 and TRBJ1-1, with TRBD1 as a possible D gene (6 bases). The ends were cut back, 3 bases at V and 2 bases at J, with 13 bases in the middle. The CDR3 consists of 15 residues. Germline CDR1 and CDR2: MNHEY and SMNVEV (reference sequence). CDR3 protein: CASSFRGGLNTEAFF. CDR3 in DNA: TGTGCCAGCAGTTTTAGGGGGGGGCTTAACACTGAAGCTTTCTTT.

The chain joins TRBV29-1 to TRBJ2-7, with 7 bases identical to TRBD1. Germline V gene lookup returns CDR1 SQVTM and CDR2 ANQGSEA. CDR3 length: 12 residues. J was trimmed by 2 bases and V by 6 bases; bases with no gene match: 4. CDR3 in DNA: TGCAGCGTCCTGACAGGGCCCTACGAGCAGTACTTC. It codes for CSVLTGPYEQYF.